This entry lists 5 T cell receptor beta chains sequenced from one sample in a study of early stage breast cancer tumors (dated by TCRdb to about 2017). Libraries came from the immunoSEQ multiplex PCR assay. Not all clones reach the TCRdb copy of this immuneACCESS table, which keeps in-frame sequences only. Checked studies attribute under half of the gap to unresolved V genes and leave the rest unexplained. The sample records tens of thousands of clones, under 60% of which are singletons. The ten largest make up 8.5% of the sample. Sequencing was carried out using breast tumor tissue. The receptors were gathered from a person aged 45 to 60 with breast cancer.

The chain uses TRBV5-8 and TRBJ2-7; the D gene is possibly TRBD1 (6 bases). The CDR3 spans 12 residues. The V end lost 1 base, the J end lost 4 bases, and 6 bases lay between the germline ends. CDR1 is SGHTS, CDR2 YDEGEE, per germline. The CDR3 nucleotides read TGTGCCAGCAGCTTGAGGGGGTACGAGCAGTACTTC. This sequence encodes CASSLRGYEQYF.

In this sample, this clone turned up a few times. The genes are TRBV6-5 and TRBJ2-7; 13 nucleotides match TRBD2. The germline gives CDR1 MNHEY, CDR2 SVGAGI. The CDR3 totals 16 residues. Trimming at V came to 0 bases and at J to 6 bases, leaving 5 bases not matched to a gene. The CDR3 sequence is CASSYSLAGGLLEQYF. The CDR3 DNA is TGTGCCAGCAGTTACTCACTAGCGGGAGGGCTCCTCGAGCAGTACTTC.

The gene calls are TRBV27 and TRBJ2-5; 9 bases are a match to TRBD1. This CDR3 has 14 amino acids. Germline CDR1 and CDR2: MNHEY and SMNVEV (reference sequence). With V trimmed by 5 bases and J by 2 bases, 3 bases remained unmatched. CDR3 DNA sequence: TGTGCCAGCAGTCAGGACAGGGGACAAGAGACCCAGTACTTC. It specifies CASSQDRGQETQYF.

To note about this clone: An end of the junction differs from the germline gene, which may be a read error. The gene calls are TRBV11-3 and TRBJ2-7, with TRBD1 matching 7 bases. This CDR3 is built from 16 residues. In germline, CDR1 is SGHNT, CDR2 YENEEA. The CDR3 DNA sequence: TGTGCCAGCAGCCTGGGGACAGTAGGCGCACGCTACCAGCAGTACTTC. Translated, it gives CASSLGTVGARYQQYF.

This clone was counted between two and nine times. V is TRBV5-1 and J is TRBJ2-5; 7 nucleotides agree with TRBD1. Germline V gene sequence: CDR1 SGHRS, CDR2 YFSETQ. The CDR3 spans 16 residues. Trimming took 0 bases from V and 5 from J; bases not matched to a gene: 10. DNA of the CDR3: TGCGCCAGCAGCTTGGGCACTCAGGGGGATCGGGAGACCCAGTACTTC. Translating it yields CASSLGTQGDRETQYF.